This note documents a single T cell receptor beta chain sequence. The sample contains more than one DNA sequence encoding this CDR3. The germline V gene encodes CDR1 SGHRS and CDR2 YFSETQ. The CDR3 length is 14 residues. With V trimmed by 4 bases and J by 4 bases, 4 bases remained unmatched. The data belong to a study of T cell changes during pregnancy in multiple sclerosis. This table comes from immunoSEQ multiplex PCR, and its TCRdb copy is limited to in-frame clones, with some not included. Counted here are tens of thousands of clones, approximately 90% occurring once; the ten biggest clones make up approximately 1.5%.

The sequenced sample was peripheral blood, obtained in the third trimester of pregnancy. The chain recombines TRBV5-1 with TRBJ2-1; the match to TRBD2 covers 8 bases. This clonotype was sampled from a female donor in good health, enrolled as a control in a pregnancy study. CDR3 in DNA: TGCGCCAGCAGCCTCGGGGGGGGGTACAATGAGCAGTTCTTC. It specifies CASSLGGGYNEQFF.